A single sample gave rise to the 18 T cell receptor beta chains below, sequenced in a study of early T cells in non-severe SARS-CoV-2 infection. TCRdb called the 5' RACE reads again in MiXCR, with one record for every CDR3 protein. The sample records approximately 71,000 distinct CDR3 sequences, roughly 15% being singletons. The sample was whole blood. The receptor set was obtained from an adult who was a healthcare worker with PCR-confirmed SARS-CoV-2 infection or an uninfected control (not recorded which).

This clonotype was recorded a few times. The rearrangement joins TRBV10-3 to TRBJ2-7; the match to TRBD1 covers 9 bases. CDR1 and CDR2 from the germline V gene are ENHRY and SYGVKD. There are 15 residues in the CDR3. V shed 3 bases, J shed 1 base, and the junction held 4 bases outside the gene matches. The DNA of the CDR3 is TGTGCCATCAGTGATGACAGGGGGTTTTCCTACGAGCAGTACTTC. Protein product: CAISDDRGFSYEQYF.

The chain uses TRBV16 and TRBJ1-1, with D unresolved. Per germline, CDR1 KGHSY and CDR2 FQNENV. V was trimmed by 2 bases and J by 0 bases, leaving 7 bases between them. CDR3 length equals 14 residues. Written as DNA, the CDR3 is TGTGCCAGCAGCCAAGGCACAATGAACACTGAAGCTTTCTTT. Translation: CASSQGTMNTEAFF.

This chain joins TRBV29-1 and TRBJ2-7; 12 bases are a match to TRBD1. Trimming cost V 5 bases and J 4 bases; bases outside gene matches: 6. From germline, CDR1 is SQVTM and CDR2 ANQGSEA. The CDR3 has 14 amino acids. The chain's CDR3 is CSVLRDRGHYEQYF. DNA for the CDR3: TGCAGCGTTCTCCGGGACAGGGGGCATTACGAGCAGTACTTC.

In this sample, this clonotype turned up a few times. The V and J genes are TRBV4-1 and TRBJ1-2, with D hard to call. The CDR3 spans 15 residues. The V gene's germline CDR1 is MGHRA and CDR2 YSYEKL. V was shortened by 1 base and J by 2 bases, with 11 bases between the two germline ends. CDR3 sequence (DNA): TGCGCCAGCAGCCAAGCGGAGGGAGTGAACTATGGCTACACCTTC. Protein sequence: CASSQAEGVNYGYTF.

The V call is TRBV5-5, the J call TRBJ2-1, with D possibly being TRBD2 (6 bases). The V end lost 4 bases, the J end lost 12 bases, and 29 bases lay between the germline ends. The CDR3 consists of 17 residues. The germline V gene has CDR1 SGHKS and CDR2 YYEKEE (reference sequence). The CDR3 here is CASSLHLASGGASGQFF. The CDR3 nucleotides read TGTGCCAGCAGCCTACATTTGGCGAGTGGCGGGGCCTCAGGGCAGTTCTTC.

In this sample, this clonotype turned up a few times. This chain connects TRBV20-1 to TRBJ2-3, with TRBD2 matching 8 bases. CDR1 and CDR2 from the germline V gene are DFQATT and SNEGSKA (reference sequence). V lost 0 bases and J lost 4; bases outside the gene matches: 9. The CDR3 has 16 amino acids. The CDR3 here is CSARDIAGFSADTQYF. The CDR3 region has the DNA TGCAGTGCTAGAGACATAGCGGGGTTCAGCGCAGATACGCAGTATTTT.

The chain has TRBV6-2 or TRBV6-3 and TRBJ1-5; no definite D call. Germline V lookup: CDR1 MNHEY, CDR2 SVGEGT. The CDR3 sequence is 15 residues long. V gave up 6 bases and J gave up 2 bases, with 14 bases separating them. CDR3 residues: CASSHIGRRNQPQHF. The CDR3 coding sequence is TGTGCCAGCAGCCACATCGGACGGCGCAATCAGCCCCAGCATTTT.

The chain is built from TRBV3-1 and TRBJ1-1, with D perhaps matching TRBD1 (5 bases). CDR3 length equals 14 residues. Germline V gene sequence: CDR1 LGHDT, CDR2 YNNKEL (reference sequence). V dropped 3 bases and J dropped 4 bases, with 12 bases sitting between them. CDR3 amino acids: CASSHLAGSTEAFF. As DNA, the CDR3 is TGTGCCAGCAGCCATCTTGCAGGGAGCACTGAAGCTTTCTTT.

This clonotype came up a few times. The gene calls are TRBV7-2 and TRBJ2-5, with TRBD2 matching 7 bases. CDR3 size: 15 residues. Germline V gene sequence: CDR1 SGHTA, CDR2 FQGNSA. V lost 5 bases, J lost 1 base, and 7 bases stayed unmatched. The DNA of the CDR3 is TGTGCCAGCAGCCCGGTGGGCGGGGGCCAAGAGACCCAGTACTTC. It codes for CASSPVGGGQETQYF. Supplemented by reference TRBV7-2 and TRBJ2-5, the full variable domain reads GAGVSQSPSNKVTEKGKDVELRCDPISGHTALYWYRQSLGQGLEFLIYFQGNSAPDKSGLPSDRFSAERTGGSVSTLTIQRTQQEDSAVYLCASSPVGGGQETQYFGPGTRLLVL.

This clonotype was counted many times. The genes are TRBV12-3 or TRBV12-4 and TRBJ1-5, with a weak D call TRBD1 (6 bases). The length of the CDR3 is 15 residues. V lost 8 bases and J 3 bases, leaving 17 bases between the germline ends. The chain's CDR3 is CASSRTERNNQPQHF. In DNA form, the CDR3 reads TGTGCCAGCTCACGGACAGAAAGAAACAATCAGCCCCAGCATTTT.

This clonotype was observed a handful of times. The genes are TRBV5-6 and TRBJ2-5, with TRBD2 matching over 10 bases. V dropped 9 bases and J dropped 6; count of bases not matched to a gene: 11. The V gene's germline CDR1 is SGHDT and CDR2 YYEEEE. The CDR3 loop spans 14 amino acids. The CDR3 loop reads CATSPGLATQTQYF. The CDR3 DNA follows: TGTGCCACCTCACCGGGACTAGCGACGCAGACCCAGTACTTC.

The CDR3 coding sequence is TGTGCCAGCAGCCCCGGGATCCCCTACGAGCAGTACTTC. It yields the protein CASSPGIPYEQYF. The chain uses TRBV3-1 and TRBJ2-7, with D possibly TRBD2 on 5 matching bases. This CDR3 has 13 residues. Germline CDR1 is LGHDT and CDR2 is YNNKEL (reference sequence). Deletions cut 4 bases from V and 2 bases from J, with 9 bases between.

The chain combines TRBV19 with TRBJ2-3; D is undetermined. Deletions cut 7 bases from V and 0 bases from J, with 8 bases between. This CDR3 contains 13 residues. Germline-derived CDR1 and CDR2 are LNHDA and SQIVND (reference sequence). The CDR3 region is CASKGTSTDTQYF. DNA of the CDR3: TGTGCCAGTAAGGGAACTAGCACAGATACGCAGTATTTT.

This clonotype was recorded many times. The chain is built from TRBV5-6 and TRBJ1-2; 8 positions agree with TRBD1. The CDR3 consists of 17 residues. The V and J ends lost 4 bases and 0 bases, in that order; junction bases with no gene match: 11. Germline assignment: CDR1 SGHDT and CDR2 YYEEEE. The CDR3, as DNA: TGTGCCAGCAGCCCACGAGGCAGGGGGCTCTCTAACTATGGCTACACCTTC. Translated: CASSPRGRGLSNYGYTF. Full variable domain (remainder filled in from reference TRBV5-6 and TRBJ1-2): DAGVTQSPTHLIKTRGQQVTLRCSPKSGHDTVSWYQQALGQGPQFIFQYYEEEERQRGNFPDRFSGHQFPNYSSELNVNALLLGDSALYLCASSPRGRGLSNYGYTFGSGTRLTVV.

The chain links TRBV6-1 to TRBJ2-5; maybe TRBD1 (6 bases). The CDR3 contains 12 residues. CDR1 is MNHNS, CDR2 SASEGT, per germline. With 7 bases removed from V and 5 bases from J, the gap between germline ends came to 11 bases. CDR3 residues: CASTQGWETQYF. The DNA of the CDR3 is TGTGCCAGCACACAGGGTTGGGAGACCCAGTACTTC.

The chain uses TRBV29-1 and TRBJ1-1, with 10 bases identical to TRBD1. This CDR3 has 14 amino acids. Germline loops: CDR1 SQVTM, CDR2 ANQGSEA. V shed 7 bases and J 0 bases; nucleotides not matched to a gene: 5. In DNA, the CDR3 is TGCAGCGGGGGACAGGGGACGATGAACACTGAAGCTTTCTTT. Amino acid sequence: CSGGQGTMNTEAFF.

This chain links TRBV6-2 or TRBV6-3 with TRBJ1-3, with no clear D. Trimming removed 6 bases at V and 0 bases at J, with 12 bases between. The CDR3 runs to 15 residues. Germline CDR1 and CDR2: MNHEY and SVGEGT. CDR3 sequence: CASSPTSSSGNTIYF. CDR3 in DNA: TGTGCCAGCAGCCCAACAAGTAGCTCTGGAAACACCATATATTTT.

The table lists this clonotype with many counts. This chain links TRBV12-3 or TRBV12-4 with TRBJ2-7; tentatively, D is TRBD1 (5 bases). The CDR3 contains 13 residues. The V end lost 2 bases, the J end lost 3 bases, and 8 bases lay between the germline ends. CDR3 DNA: TGTGCCAGCAGTTTAAAAGGGGTCTACGAGCAGTACTTC. Its protein product is CASSLKGVYEQYF.